This TCR beta chain appears in the sequencing data of a study of early T cells in non-severe SARS-CoV-2 infection. Study-wide context: Chains were not paired, and sequencing was done on bulk RNA from unsorted whole blood.

This clonotype turned up a few times. V lost 4 bases and J lost 7, with 21 bases in between. This CDR3 spans 16 amino acids. Individual cDNA molecules each received unique molecular identifiers attached to them. One entry per CDR3 protein results from TCRdb running MiXCR on the 5' RACE reads. Of roughly 120,000 distinct CDR3 sequences listed, just under 15% were seen once; the top ten hold just over 20%. Sequenced sample: whole blood. The receptor was isolated from an adult who was a healthcare worker with PCR-confirmed SARS-CoV-2 infection or an uninfected control (not recorded which). The V and J genes are TRBV12-3 or TRBV12-4 and TRBJ2-3; D perhaps matches TRBD1 (6 bases). The CDR3 here is CASSSGTHRMDHTQYF. CDR3 nucleotide sequence: TGTGCCAGCAGTTCTGGGACACATCGGATGGACCATACGCAGTATTTT.